The clone carrying this T cell receptor (beta chain) was seen a handful of times. Its antigen remains unidentified. This sample was included in a study of beta chain features in type 1 diabetes. Study at large: The samples had 90 million to 130 million sorted cells examined in all. Study-wide points: TCRB CDR3 length was moderately but significantly reduced in all four CD4+ subsets of Type 1 diabetes patients.

The whole isolated RNA underwent reverse transcription, so sequencing captured expressed TCRB transcripts. Sequenced by immunoSEQ multiplex PCR; TCRdb stores in-frame clones only, minus some. The sample has more than 250,000 clones, 20% to 25% seen once. Looked up from germline, CDR1 is SQVTM and CDR2 is ANQGSEA. With 4 bases clipped from V and 2 bases from J, the junction kept 10 bases outside the gene matches. The CDR3 is 15 residues long. One heparinised draw of blood, averaging roughly 0.12 L, came from each donor. A sort by CD45RO/CCR7/CD25/CD127/CD95/CD27 yielded CD4+ naive, central memory, regulatory and stem cell-like memory cells. Sorting produced populations that all topped 95% purity.

The chain carries TRBV29-1 and TRBJ2-7; TRBD1 aligns across 8 bases. The TCR comes from a woman aged 30 to 39 with type 1 diabetes. The specimen sequenced was naive CD4+ T cells from blood. In DNA form, the CDR3 reads TGCAGCGTTGTACCGTGGAAGGGACAGGCCTACGAGCAGTACTTC. Residues: CSVVPWKGQAYEQYF.